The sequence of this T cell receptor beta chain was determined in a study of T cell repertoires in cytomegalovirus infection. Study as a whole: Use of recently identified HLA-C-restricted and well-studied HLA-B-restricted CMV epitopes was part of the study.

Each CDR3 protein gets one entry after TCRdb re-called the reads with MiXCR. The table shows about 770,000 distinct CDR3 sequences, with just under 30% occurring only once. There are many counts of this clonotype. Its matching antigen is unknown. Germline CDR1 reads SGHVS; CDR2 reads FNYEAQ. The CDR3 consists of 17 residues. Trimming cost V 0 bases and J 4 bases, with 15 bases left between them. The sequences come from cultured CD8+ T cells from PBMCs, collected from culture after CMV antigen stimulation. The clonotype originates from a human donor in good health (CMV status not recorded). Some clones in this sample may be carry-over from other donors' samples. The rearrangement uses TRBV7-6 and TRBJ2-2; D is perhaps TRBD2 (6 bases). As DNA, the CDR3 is TGTGCCAGCAGCTTAGCGGGCGGGGATCCATTCACCGGGGAGCTGTTTTTT. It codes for CASSLAGGDPFTGELFF.